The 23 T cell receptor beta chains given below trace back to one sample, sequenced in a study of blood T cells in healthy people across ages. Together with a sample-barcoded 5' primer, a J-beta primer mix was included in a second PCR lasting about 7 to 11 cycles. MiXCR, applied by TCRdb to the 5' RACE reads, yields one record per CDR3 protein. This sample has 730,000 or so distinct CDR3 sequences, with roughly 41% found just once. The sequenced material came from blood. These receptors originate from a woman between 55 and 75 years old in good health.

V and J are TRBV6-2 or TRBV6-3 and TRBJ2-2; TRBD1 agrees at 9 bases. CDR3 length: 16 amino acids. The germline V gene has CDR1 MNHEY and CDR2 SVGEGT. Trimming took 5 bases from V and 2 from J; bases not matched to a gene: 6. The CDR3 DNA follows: TGTGCCAGCAGTCAACCGGGACAGGGCAACACCGGGGAGCTGTTTTTT. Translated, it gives CASSQPGQGNTGELFF.

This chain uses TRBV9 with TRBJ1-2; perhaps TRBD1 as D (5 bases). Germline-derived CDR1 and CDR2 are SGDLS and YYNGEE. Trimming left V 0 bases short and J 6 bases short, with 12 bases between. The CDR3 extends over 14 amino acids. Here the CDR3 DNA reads TGTGCCAGCAGCGTAGCTCGGGGGGAAGATGGCTACACCTTC. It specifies CASSVARGEDGYTF.

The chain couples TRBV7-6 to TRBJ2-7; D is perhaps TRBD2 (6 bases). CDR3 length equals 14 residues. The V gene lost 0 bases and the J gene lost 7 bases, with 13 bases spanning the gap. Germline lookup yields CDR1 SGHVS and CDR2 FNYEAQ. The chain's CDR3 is CASSLAQLAREQYF. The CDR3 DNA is TGTGCCAGCAGCTTAGCGCAACTAGCTAGAGAGCAGTACTTC.

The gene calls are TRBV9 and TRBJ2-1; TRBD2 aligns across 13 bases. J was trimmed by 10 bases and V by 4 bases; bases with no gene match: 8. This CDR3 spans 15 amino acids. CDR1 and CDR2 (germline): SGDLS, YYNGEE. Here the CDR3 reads CASSQGLAGPEEQFF. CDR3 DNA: TGTGCCAGCAGCCAGGGACTAGCGGGACCCGAGGAGCAGTTCTTC.

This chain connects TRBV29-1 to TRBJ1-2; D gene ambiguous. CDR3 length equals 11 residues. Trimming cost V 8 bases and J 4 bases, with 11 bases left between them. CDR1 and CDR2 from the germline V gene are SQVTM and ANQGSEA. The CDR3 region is CSHRWAYGYTF. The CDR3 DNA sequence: TGCAGCCACCGATGGGCCTATGGCTACACCTTC.

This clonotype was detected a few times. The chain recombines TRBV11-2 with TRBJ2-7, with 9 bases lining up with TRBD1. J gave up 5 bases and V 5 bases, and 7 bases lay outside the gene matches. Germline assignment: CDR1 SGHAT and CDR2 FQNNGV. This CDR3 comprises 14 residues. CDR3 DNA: TGTGCCAGCAGCCTTGACAGGGGGAGTCACGAGCAGTACTTC. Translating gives CASSLDRGSHEQYF.

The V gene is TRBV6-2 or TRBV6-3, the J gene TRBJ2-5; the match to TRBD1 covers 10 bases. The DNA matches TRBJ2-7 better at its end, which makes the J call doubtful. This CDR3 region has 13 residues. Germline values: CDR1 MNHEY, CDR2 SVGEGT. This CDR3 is CASLSGQGNEQYF. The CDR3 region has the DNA TGTGCCAGCTTATCGGGACAGGGGAACGAGCAGTACTTC.

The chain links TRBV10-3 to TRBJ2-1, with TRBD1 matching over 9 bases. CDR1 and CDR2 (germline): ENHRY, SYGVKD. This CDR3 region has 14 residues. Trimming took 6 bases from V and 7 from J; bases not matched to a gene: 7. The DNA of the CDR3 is TGTGCCATCAGCCGGGACAGGGAGTCGAATGAGCAGTTCTTC. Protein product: CAISRDRESNEQFF.

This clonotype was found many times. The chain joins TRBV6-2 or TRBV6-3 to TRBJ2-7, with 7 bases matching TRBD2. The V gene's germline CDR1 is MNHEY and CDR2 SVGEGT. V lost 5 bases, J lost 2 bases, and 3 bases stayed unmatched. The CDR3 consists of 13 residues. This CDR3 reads CASSTSAPYEQYF. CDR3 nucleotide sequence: TGTGCCAGCAGTACTAGCGCGCCCTACGAGCAGTACTTC.

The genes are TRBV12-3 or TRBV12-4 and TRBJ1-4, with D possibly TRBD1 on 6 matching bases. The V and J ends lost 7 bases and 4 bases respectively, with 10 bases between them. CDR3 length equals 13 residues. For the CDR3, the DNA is TGTGCCAGCACCGGGACAATTAATGAAAAACTGTTTTTT. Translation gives CASTGTINEKLFF.

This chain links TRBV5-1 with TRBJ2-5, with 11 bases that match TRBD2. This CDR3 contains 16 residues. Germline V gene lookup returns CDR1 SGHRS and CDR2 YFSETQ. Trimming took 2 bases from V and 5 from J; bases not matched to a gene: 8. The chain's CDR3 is CASSFGPSGRSETQYF. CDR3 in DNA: TGCGCCAGCAGCTTTGGTCCTAGCGGGAGGTCGGAGACCCAGTACTTC.

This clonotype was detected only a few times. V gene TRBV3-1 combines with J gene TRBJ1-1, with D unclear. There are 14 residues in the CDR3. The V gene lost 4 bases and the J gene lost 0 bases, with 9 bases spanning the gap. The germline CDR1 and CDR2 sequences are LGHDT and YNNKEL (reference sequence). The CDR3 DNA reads TGTGCCAGCAGCCGAAACCGCATGAACACTGAAGCTTTCTTT. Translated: CASSRNRMNTEAFF. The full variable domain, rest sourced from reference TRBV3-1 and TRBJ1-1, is DTAVSQTPKYLVTQMGNDKSIKCEQNLGHDTMYWYKQDSKKFLKIMFSYNNKELIINETVPNRFSPKSPDKAHLNLHINSLELGDSAVYFCASSRNRMNTEAFFGQGTRLTVV.

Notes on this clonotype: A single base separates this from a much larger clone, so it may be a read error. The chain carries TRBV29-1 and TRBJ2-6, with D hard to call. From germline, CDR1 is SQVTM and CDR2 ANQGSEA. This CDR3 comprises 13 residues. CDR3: CSVLHPGVNVLTF. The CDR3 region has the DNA TGCAGCGTTTTACATCCTGGGGTCAACGTCCTGACTTTC.

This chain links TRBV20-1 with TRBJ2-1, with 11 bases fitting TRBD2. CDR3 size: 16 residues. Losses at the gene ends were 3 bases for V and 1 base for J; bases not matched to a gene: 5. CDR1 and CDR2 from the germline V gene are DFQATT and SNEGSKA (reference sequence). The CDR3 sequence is CSASLGLAESYNEQFF. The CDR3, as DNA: TGCAGTGCTAGTTTGGGACTAGCGGAGTCCTACAATGAGCAGTTCTTC.

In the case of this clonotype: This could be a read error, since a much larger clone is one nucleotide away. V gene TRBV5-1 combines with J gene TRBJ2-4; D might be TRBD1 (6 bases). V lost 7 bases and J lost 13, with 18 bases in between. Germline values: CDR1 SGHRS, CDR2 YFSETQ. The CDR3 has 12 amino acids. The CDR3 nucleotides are TGCGCCAGCGGGGGCCTCGCGGAGGAGCAGTACTTC. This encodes CASGGLAEEQYF.

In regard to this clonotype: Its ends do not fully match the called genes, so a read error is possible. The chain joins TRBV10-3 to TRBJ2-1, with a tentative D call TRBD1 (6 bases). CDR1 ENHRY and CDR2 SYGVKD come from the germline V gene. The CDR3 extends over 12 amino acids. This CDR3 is CAIRDSESEQFF. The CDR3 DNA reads TGTGCCATCAGGGACAGCGAAAGCGAGCAGTTCTTT.

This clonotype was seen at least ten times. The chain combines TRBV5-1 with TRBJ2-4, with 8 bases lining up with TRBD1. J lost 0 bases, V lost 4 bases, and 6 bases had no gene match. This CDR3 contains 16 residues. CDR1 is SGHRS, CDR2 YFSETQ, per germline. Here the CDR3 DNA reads TGCGCCAGCAGCGTGGGACAGGCTCTAGCCAAAAACATTCAGTACTTC. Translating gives CASSVGQALAKNIQYF.

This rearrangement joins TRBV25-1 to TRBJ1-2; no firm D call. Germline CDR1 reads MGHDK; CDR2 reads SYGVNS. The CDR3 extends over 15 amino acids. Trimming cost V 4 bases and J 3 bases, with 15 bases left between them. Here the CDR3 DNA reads TGTGCCAGCAGTGGAAACGCAGAAACCTACTATGGCTACACCTTC. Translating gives CASSGNAETYYGYTF.

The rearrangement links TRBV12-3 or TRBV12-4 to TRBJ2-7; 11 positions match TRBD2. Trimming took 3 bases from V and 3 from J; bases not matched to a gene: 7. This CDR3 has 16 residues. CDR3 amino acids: CASSLDSGTSGYEQYF. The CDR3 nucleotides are TGTGCCAGCAGTTTGGACTCCGGGACTAGCGGCTACGAGCAGTACTTC.

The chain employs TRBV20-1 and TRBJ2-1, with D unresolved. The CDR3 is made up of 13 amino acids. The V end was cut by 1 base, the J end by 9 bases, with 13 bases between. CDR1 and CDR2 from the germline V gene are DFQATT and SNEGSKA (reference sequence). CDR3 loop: CSARGHPTVEQFF. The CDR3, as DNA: TGCAGTGCTAGAGGACACCCTACAGTTGAGCAGTTCTTC.

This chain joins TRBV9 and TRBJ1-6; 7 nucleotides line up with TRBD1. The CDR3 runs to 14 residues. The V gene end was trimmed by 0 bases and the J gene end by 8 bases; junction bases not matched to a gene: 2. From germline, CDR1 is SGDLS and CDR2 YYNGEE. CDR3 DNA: TGTGCCAGCAGCGTAGGCAGGGGGGATTCACCCCTCCACTTT. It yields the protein CASSVGRGDSPLHF.

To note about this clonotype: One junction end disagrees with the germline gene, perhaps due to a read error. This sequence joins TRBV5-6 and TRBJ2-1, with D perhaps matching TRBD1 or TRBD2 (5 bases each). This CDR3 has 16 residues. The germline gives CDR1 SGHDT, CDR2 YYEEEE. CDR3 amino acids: CVSSLLLRGSYNEQFF. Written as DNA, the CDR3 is TGTGTCAGCAGCTTGTTGTTGAGGGGCTCCTACAATGAGCAGTTCTTC.

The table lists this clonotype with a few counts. The CDR3 spells CASSTFGTSGGARLGETQYF. CDR3 in DNA: TGTGCCAGCAGTACCTTCGGGACTAGCGGGGGGGCCCGTTTAGGGGAGACCCAGTACTTC. The chain couples TRBV6-2 or TRBV6-3 to TRBJ2-7, with TRBD2 matching over 16 bases. The J call may be in error: the DNA end matches TRBJ2-5 better. The CDR3 consists of 20 residues. Per the germline V gene, CDR1 is MNHEY and CDR2 is SVGEGT.